What follows describes a single T cell receptor beta chain. What it recognizes is unknown. The isolated RNA, all of it, was reverse transcribed, so expressed TCRB transcripts were what got sequenced. The average read count of naive, central memory and regulatory T cell samples was some 3.5 million. TCRdb's table, derived via immunoSEQ multiplex PCR, lists solely in-frame clones and lacks some. The sample yields about 150,000 clones, 11% seen once. This CDR3 is 16 amino acids long. V lost 4 bases to trimming and J lost 0 bases, with 17 bases between them. Germline V gives CDR1 SGDLS, CDR2 YYNGEE. The data are from a study of beta chain features in type 1 diabetes. Findings and limits, study-wide: In comparison with healthy donors, patients had naive, central memory and Treg TCRB repertoires that appeared more similar.

The chain combines TRBV9 with TRBJ2-7; D ambiguous. The specimen was central memory CD4+ T cells from blood. The TCR sequence derives from a man aged 18 to 29 in good health. The CDR3 spells CASSSRMGASSYEQYF. The CDR3 nucleotides read TGTGCCAGCAGCTCCAGGATGGGCGCCTCCTCCTACGAGCAGTACTTC.